This T cell receptor beta chain was observed in a study of CD8 T cells in ankylosing spondylitis. Notes on the study in general: Relatively scarce in peripheral blood, disease-linked clones were CD8+.

This clonotype was seen many times. Its antigen is undetermined. Each TCR beta library was made by quantitative 5'-RACE that incorporated molecular barcodes. TCRdb re-called the 5' RACE reads through MiXCR, storing one row per CDR3 protein. This table holds 150,000 to 200,000 distinct CDR3 sequences, roughly 13% found once. The CDR3 has 16 residues. The junction had 10 bases not matched to a gene; V was cut back by 3 bases and J by 2 bases. In germline, CDR1 is DFQATT, CDR2 SNEGSKA (reference sequence). The specimen sequenced was blood, either unsorted or a sorted T cell fraction (not recorded which). This chain links TRBV20-1 with TRBJ2-1, with 7 bases fitting TRBD2. The clonotype originates from a female donor with ankylosing spondylitis or in good health (not recorded which). This chain's CDR3 is CSARAPLAVTYNEQFF. The CDR3 coding sequence is TGCAGTGCTAGGGCCCCCCTAGCGGTTACCTACAATGAGCAGTTCTTC.